The present entry profiles one TCR beta chain with its context. Its matching antigen is unknown. Produced via immunoSEQ multiplex PCR; TCRdb's table is partial and in-frame only. The sample gives about 140,000 clones, more than 90% of which show up once; approximately 4.7% is in the top ten. These data are taken from a study of T cell responses to AZD1222 COVID-19 vaccine. Across the whole study: Pooled samples include second doses given at about 4 or 12 weeks. Findings of the study overall: Across the whole spike, CD4 TCRs peaked at regions 160-218 and 743-854.

The CDR3 spans 17 residues. V was trimmed by 6 bases and J by 3 bases, leaving 21 bases between them. Germline CDR1 is MDHEN and CDR2 is SYDVKM. The chain recombines TRBV28 with TRBJ1-5; D may be TRBD1 (5 bases). This specimen consisted of peripheral blood, obtained on day 0 of AZD1222 vaccination. The TCR originated in an adult in good health. DNA for the CDR3: TGTGCCAGCAGGCTGGAGACCGGGACGGGATCCAATCAGCCCCAGCATTTT. Its protein is CASRLETGTGSNQPQHF.